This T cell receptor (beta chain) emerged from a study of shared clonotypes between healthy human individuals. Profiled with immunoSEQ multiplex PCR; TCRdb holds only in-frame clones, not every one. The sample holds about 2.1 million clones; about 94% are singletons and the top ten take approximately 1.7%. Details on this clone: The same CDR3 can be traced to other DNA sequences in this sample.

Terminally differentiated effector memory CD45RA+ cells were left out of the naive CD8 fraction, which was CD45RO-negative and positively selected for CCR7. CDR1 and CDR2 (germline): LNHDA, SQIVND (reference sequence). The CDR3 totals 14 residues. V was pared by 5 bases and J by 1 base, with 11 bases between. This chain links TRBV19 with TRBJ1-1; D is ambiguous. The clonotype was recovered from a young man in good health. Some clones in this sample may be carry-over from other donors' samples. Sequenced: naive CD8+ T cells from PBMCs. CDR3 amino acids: CASSPGRGNTEAFF. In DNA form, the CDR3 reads TGTGCCAGTAGTCCCGGACGAGGGAACACTGAAGCTTTCTTT.